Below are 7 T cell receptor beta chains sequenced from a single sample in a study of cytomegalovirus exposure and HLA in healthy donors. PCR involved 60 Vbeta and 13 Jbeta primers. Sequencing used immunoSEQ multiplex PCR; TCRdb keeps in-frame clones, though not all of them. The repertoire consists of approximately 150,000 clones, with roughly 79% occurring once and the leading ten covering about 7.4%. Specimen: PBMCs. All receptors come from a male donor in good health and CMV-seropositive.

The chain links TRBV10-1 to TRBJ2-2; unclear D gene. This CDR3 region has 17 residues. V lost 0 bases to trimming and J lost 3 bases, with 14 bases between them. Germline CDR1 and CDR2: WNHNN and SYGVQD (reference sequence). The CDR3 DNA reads TGCGCCAGCAGTGAGTCCGAAGTTCGGTCGGACACCGGGGAGCTGTTTTTT. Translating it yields CASSESEVRSDTGELFF.

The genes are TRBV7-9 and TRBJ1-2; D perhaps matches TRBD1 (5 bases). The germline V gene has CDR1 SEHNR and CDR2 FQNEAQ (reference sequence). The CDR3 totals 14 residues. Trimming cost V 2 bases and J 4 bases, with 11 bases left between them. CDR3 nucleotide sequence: TGTGCCAGCAGCTTATTACAGGCCGCCTATGGCTACACCTTC. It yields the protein CASSLLQAAYGYTF.

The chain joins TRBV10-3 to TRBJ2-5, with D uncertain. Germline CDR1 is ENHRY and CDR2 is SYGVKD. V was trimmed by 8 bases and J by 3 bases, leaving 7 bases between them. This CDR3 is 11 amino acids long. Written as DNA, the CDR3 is TGTGCCATCGGGCAGAAAGAGACCCAGTACTTC. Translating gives CAIGQKETQYF.

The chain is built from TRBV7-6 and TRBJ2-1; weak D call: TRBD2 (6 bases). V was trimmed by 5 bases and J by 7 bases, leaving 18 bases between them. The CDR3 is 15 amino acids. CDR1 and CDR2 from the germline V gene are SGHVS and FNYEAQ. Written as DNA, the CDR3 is TGTGCCAGCAGCCCCGGGGACTCTGGGAGGAATGAGCAGTTCTTC. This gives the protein CASSPGDSGRNEQFF. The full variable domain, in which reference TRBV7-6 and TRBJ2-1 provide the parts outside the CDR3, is GAGVSQSPRYKVTKRGQDVALRCDPISGHVSLYWYRQALGQGPEFLTYFNYEAQQDKSGLPNDRFSAERPEGSISTLTIQRTEQRDSAMYRCASSPGDSGRNEQFFGPGTRLTVL.

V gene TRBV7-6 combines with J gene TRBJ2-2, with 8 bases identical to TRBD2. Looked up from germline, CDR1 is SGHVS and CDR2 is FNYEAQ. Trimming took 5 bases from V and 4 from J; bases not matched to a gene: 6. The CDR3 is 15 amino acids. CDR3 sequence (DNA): TGTGCCAGCAGCCGCGGGGGGATCCGCACCGGGGAGCTGTTTTTT. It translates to CASSRGGIRTGELFF. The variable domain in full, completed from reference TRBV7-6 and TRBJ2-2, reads GAGVSQSPRYKVTKRGQDVALRCDPISGHVSLYWYRQALGQGPEFLTYFNYEAQQDKSGLPNDRFSAERPEGSISTLTIQRTEQRDSAMYRCASSRGGIRTGELFFGEGSRLTVL.

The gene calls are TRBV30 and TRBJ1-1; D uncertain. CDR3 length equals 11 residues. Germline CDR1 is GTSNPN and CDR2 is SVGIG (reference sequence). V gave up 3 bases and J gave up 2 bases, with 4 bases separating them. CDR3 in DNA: TGTGCCTGGAGGAGTAACACTGAAGCTTTCTTT. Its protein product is CAWRSNTEAFF.

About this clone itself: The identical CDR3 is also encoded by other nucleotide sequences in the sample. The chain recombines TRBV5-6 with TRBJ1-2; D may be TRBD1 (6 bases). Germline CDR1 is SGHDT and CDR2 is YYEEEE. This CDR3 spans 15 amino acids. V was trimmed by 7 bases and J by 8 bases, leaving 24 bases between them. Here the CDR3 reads CASYRTANRGYGYTF. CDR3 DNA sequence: TGTGCCAGCTACCGGACAGCCAACCGGGGCTACGGCTACACCTTC.